The 14 T cell receptor beta chains given below trace back to one sample, sequenced in a study of shared clonotypes between healthy human individuals. Repertoires were generated with immunoSEQ multiplex PCR, while TCRdb's copy carries only in-frame clones and drops some. The data show 2 million to 2.5 million clones, about nine tenths seen once. Source material: naive CD4+ T cells from PBMCs. Subset: CD45RA+ positively selected. Receptors originate from a man younger than 35 in good health. Some clones in this sample may be carry-over from other donors' samples.

The chain is built from TRBV28 and TRBJ2-7, with 7 bases that match TRBD2. CDR3 length equals 16 residues. CDR1 and CDR2 from the germline V gene are MDHEN and SYDVKM. V was pared by 3 bases and J by 3 bases, with 11 bases of the junction left unmatched. The CDR3 DNA sequence: TGTGCCAGCAGTTTGCTAACTGGGGGGGAAGGCTACGAGCAGTACTTC. The encoded protein is CASSLLTGGEGYEQYF.

V and J are TRBV6-1 and TRBJ1-4, with D possibly TRBD1 on 5 matching bases. Trimming removed 4 bases at V and 6 bases at J, with 15 bases between. This CDR3 contains 15 residues. Germline V gives CDR1 MNHNS, CDR2 SASEGT. For the CDR3, the DNA is TGTGCCAGCAGTGGGACCCAGGGAAGTGATGAAAAACTGTTTTTT. Amino acid sequence: CASSGTQGSDEKLFF.

The chain has TRBV14 and TRBJ2-3, with D perhaps matching TRBD1 (6 bases). This CDR3 comprises 17 residues. The germline gives CDR1 SGHDN, CDR2 FVKESK. Between the trimmed V and J ends, which lost 0 bases and 2 bases, there was a span of 15 bases. CDR3 DNA sequence: TGTGCCAGCAGCCAAGATCTTCTAACAGGGTCCACAGATACGCAGTATTTT. Its translation: CASSQDLLTGSTDTQYF.

The chain combines TRBV18 with TRBJ2-2; D is perhaps TRBD1 or TRBD2 (5 bases each). Germline loops: CDR1 KGHSH, CDR2 LQKENI. The V end was cut by 6 bases, the J end by 2 bases, with 16 bases between. The CDR3 has 16 amino acids. CDR3 nucleotide sequence: TGTGCCAGCTCCGAAGGGACCCCGTTAAACACCGGGGAGCTGTTTTTT. Protein: CASSEGTPLNTGELFF.

The genes are TRBV5-4 and TRBJ1-5; 7 nucleotides line up with TRBD1. This CDR3 has 16 amino acids. CDR1 and CDR2 from the germline V gene are SGHNT and YYREEE (reference sequence). Losses at the gene ends were 0 bases for V and 6 bases for J; bases not matched to a gene: 9. The CDR3 here is CASSLGGGGGGQPQHF. The CDR3 DNA is TGTGCCAGCAGCTTGGGAGGAGGGGGCGGCGGTCAGCCCCAGCATTTT.

The chain couples TRBV21-1 to TRBJ2-7. TRBV21-1 is a known pseudogene. The CDR3 has 13 residues. The CDR3 reads CASSNTHRDEQYF. DNA of the CDR3: TGTGCCAGCAGCAACACACATCGAGACGAGCAGTACTTC.

V gene TRBV27 combines with J gene TRBJ1-6; maybe TRBD1 (5 bases). V dropped 1 base and J dropped 9 bases, with 16 bases sitting between them. CDR3 length: 16 amino acids. Germline values: CDR1 MNHEY, CDR2 SMNVEV (reference sequence). The CDR3 sequence: CASSLLGRVFASPLHF. CDR3 DNA sequence: TGTGCCAGCAGTTTATTGGGCAGGGTGTTCGCTTCACCCCTCCACTTT.

This clone was counted once. This CDR3 is missing its conserved last phenylalanine or tryptophan, likely due to a read error. The rearrangement links TRBV11-3 to TRBJ2-2, with no clear D. Trimming left V 3 bases short and J 6 bases short, with 5 bases between. Germline lookup yields CDR1 SGHNT and CDR2 YENEEA. The CDR3 is 12 residues long. The CDR3 DNA is TGTGCCAGCAGCTTGGTAGCCGGGGAGCTGTTTTTG. This translates into CASSLVAGELFL.

The gene calls are TRBV7-7 and TRBJ2-2; TRBD2 is a possible D gene (5 bases). Germline V gene lookup returns CDR1 SSHAT and CDR2 FNYEAQ (reference sequence). V was pared by 8 bases and J by 2 bases, with 9 bases between. The CDR3 extends over 13 amino acids. As DNA, the CDR3 is TGTGCCAGCGGGGAGACAAACACCGGGGAGCTGTTTTTT. Its protein product is CASGETNTGELFF.

The rearrangement links TRBV4-2 to TRBJ1-4; 10 bases are shared with TRBD1. The CDR3 extends over 16 amino acids. Germline-derived CDR1 and CDR2 are LGHNA and YNFKEQ. V was pared by 4 bases and J by 5 bases, with 7 bases of the junction left unmatched. The CDR3 DNA is TGTGCCAGCAGCCGGAACCCGGGACAGGGGAATGAAAAACTGTTTTTT. Residues: CASSRNPGQGNEKLFF.

With respect to this clone: This sample also contains other DNA sequences that code for the same CDR3. The chain couples TRBV7-3 to TRBJ2-1; TRBD2 might be the D (5 bases). CDR1 and CDR2 (germline): SGHTA, FQGTGA. V was pared by 2 bases and J by 6 bases, with 8 bases between. This CDR3 has 13 residues. DNA for the CDR3: TGTGCCAGCAGCTTACGTCTAGCCAATGAGCAGTTCTTC. Amino acid sequence: CASSLRLANEQFF.

The gene calls are TRBV7-2 and TRBJ1-4; D uncertain. Germline values: CDR1 SGHTA, CDR2 FQGNSA. Deletions cut 2 bases from V and 2 bases from J, with 6 bases between. The length of the CDR3 is 14 residues. The CDR3 loop reads CASSLRRTNEKLFF. CDR3 nucleotide sequence: TGTGCCAGCAGCTTACGTAGGACTAATGAAAAACTGTTTTTT.

The chain links TRBV5-1 to TRBJ2-1; D is unclear. The CDR3 has 12 amino acids. The V end lost 1 base, the J end lost 7 bases, and 6 bases lay between the germline ends. Germline CDR1 SGHRS, CDR2 YFSETQ. CDR3 protein: CASSLQRNEQFF. The CDR3 DNA reads as TGCGCCAGCAGCTTGCAACGGAATGAGCAGTTCTTC.

In its sample, this clone was seen once. The chain carries TRBV13 and TRBJ2-2; maybe TRBD1 (7 bases). The V and J ends lost 0 bases and 6 bases respectively, with 17 bases between them. This CDR3 region has 17 residues. Per germline, CDR1 PRHDT and CDR2 FYEKMQ (reference sequence). CDR3: CASSLGRRGRLAGELFF. Here the CDR3 DNA reads TGTGCCAGCAGCTTAGGCCGGAGGGGGCGCTTGGCCGGGGAGCTGTTTTTT.